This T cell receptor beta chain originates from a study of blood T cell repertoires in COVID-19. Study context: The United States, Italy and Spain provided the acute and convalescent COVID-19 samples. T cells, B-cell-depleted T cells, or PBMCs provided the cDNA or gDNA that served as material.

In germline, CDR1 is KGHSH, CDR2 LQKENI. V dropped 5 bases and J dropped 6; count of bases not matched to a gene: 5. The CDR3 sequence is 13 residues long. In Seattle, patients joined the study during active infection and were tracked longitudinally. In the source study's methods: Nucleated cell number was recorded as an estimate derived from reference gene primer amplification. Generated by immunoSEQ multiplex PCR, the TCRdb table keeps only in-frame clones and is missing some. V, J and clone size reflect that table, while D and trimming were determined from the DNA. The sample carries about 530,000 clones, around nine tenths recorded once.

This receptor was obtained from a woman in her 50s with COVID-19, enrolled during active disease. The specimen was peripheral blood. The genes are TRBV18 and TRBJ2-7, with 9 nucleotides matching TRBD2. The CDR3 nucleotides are TGTGCCAGCTCAAAAAGCGGGGGGAGCGAGCAGTACTTC. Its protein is CASSKSGGSEQYF.